This T cell receptor beta chain comes out of a study of beta chain features in type 1 diabetes (dated by TCRdb to 2017 to 2018). As for the study more broadly: Mean age, gender distribution, total cell number and subset yield did not differ between patients and healthy donors. Naive and central memory subsets were obtained from all 28 donors, but regulatory and stem cell-like memory subsets were isolated from only 8 patients and 8 healthy donors. The study compared the TCRB repertoires of sorted circulating CD4+ T cell subsets in recently diagnosed type 1 diabetes patients with those in matched healthy donors. A total of some 110 million sorted cells were examined across all samples, and the number of cells per subset was strongly correlated with RNA yield.

The High Capacity cDNA Reverse Transcription Kit was used to reverse transcribe all of the isolated RNA, meaning that expressed TCRB transcripts were what got sequenced. Deep immunoSEQ sequencing was performed on naive, central memory and regulatory T cell samples, with an average of around 3.5 million total reads per sample. Sorted cells were lysed in RLT buffer and RNA was extracted with DNase-treated RNeasy Micro or Mini kits, depending on cell number. To prevent cross-contamination, each cell subset was processed individually, whereas patient and healthy donor samples were processed jointly. Using the immunoSEQ multiplex PCR, TCRB sequences were amplified from cDNA into 87-bp fragments spanning the CDR3 region. Amplicons were sequenced on the Illumina HiSeq platform. In the source study's methods: PCR bias was computationally corrected using synthetic template baselines, reads within Hamming distance 2 were collapsed, and singletons that could not be merged were discarded. Reads were aligned to IMGT to assign V, D and J genes, CDR3 length, and insertions or deletions at six rearrangement sites. Clonotype counts were normalized to sorted cell number within each subset before computing true diversity and Gini coefficients with the tcR R package. The overlap coefficient, calculated on TCRB nucleotide sequences, was used to quantify repertoire sharing. TCRdb re-hosts the immuneACCESS table, in-frame sequences only. Its copies lack some clones; in the studies checked, an unresolved V gene accounts for under half of them, and the cause for the rest is not known. That table furnishes V, J and clone size, whereas the DNA furnished D and trimming. The sample data list some 150,000 clones, and approximately 9.8% of these were observed just once. The ten most abundant clones make up around 0.65% of the sample.

As for this clone: Its recognized antigen is unknown. Base qualities are missing; no much larger clone stands one base away.

A single peripheral blood draw of about 116 mL on average was collected from each donor into heparinised tubes. Naive, central memory, regulatory and stem cell-like memory CD4+ T cells were sorted on a BD FACSAria II using a panel including CD45RO, CCR7, CD25, CD127, CD95 and CD27. A purity above 95% was achieved for all sorted populations. PBMCs were isolated immediately by Lymphoprep density gradient centrifugation and stained directly without culture. To minimize batch effects, samples were stained and sorted in pairs, one healthy donor with one patient per experiment. The investigation overall reported the following: PCR may preferentially amplify shorter templates, but because patient and control samples were amplified and corrected together, any resulting skew would affect both groups equally. Because cDNA was sequenced instead of genomic DNA, highly expressing activated cells could be over-represented, though the groups showed no difference in activation or CD3 levels. In all four CD4+ subsets, TCRB CDR3 length was moderately but significantly shorter in type 1 diabetes patients. Because small numbers of individuals were included in the HLA sub-analyses, any influence of HLA type on TCRB rearrangement was left unresolved. Naive, central memory and regulatory TCRB repertoires appeared more similar among patients than among healthy donors. Fewer insertions and more nucleotide deletions at VDJ recombination sites were observed in patients with type 1 diabetes, implying thymic rearrangement abnormalities.

From cysteine to phenylalanine, the CDR3 is 15 amino acids long. Only the CDR3 DNA stays, 45 bases, in frame from base 1. Reading the germline V gene (reference sequence) gives CDR1 SEHNR and CDR2 FQNEAQ. V is pared back by 5 bases and J by 4 bases, with 17 bases lying between the germline termini. The sequence is built from TRBV7-9 and TRBJ1-1, with a tentative D gene TRBD1 over 5 matching bases. This sequence was found in a woman in her thirties or forties in good health. Sequencing input: central memory CD4+ T cells from blood. The CDR3 in this case is CASSDQARAVTEAFF. The DNA sequence is TGTGCCAGCAGCGATCAGGCCAGGGCGGTCACTGAAGCTTTCTTT. The CDR3, completed at both ends by the reference TRBV7-9 and TRBJ1-1 genes, gives the full variable domain DTGVSQNPRHKITKRGQNVTFRCDPISEHNRLYWYRQTLGQGPEFLTYFQNEAQLEKSRLLSDRFSAERPKGSFSTLEIQRTEQGDSAMYLCASSDQARAVTEAFFGQGTRLTVV.